This T cell receptor beta chain stems from a study of T cell changes during pregnancy in multiple sclerosis. The CDR3 extends over 15 amino acids. With 5 bases clipped from V and 5 bases from J, the junction kept 8 bases outside the gene matches. Per the germline V gene, CDR1 is SGHTA and CDR2 is FQGNSA. The sample holds one count of this clone. Generated by immunoSEQ multiplex PCR, the TCRdb table keeps only in-frame clones and is missing some. This sample has over 55,000 clones, with about 88% found just once. The clonotype originates from a female donor with multiple sclerosis, enrolled in a pregnancy study. V gene TRBV7-2 combines with J gene TRBJ2-7; 11 positions agree with TRBD2. The sequenced sample was peripheral blood, obtained in the first trimester of pregnancy. The CDR3, as DNA: TGTGCCAGCAGCCCCCATAGCGGGAGGGGCAACGAGCAGTACTTC. Its translation is CASSPHSGRGNEQYF.